The T cell receptor (beta chain) under discussion was sequenced for a study of shared clonotypes between healthy human individuals. The overall study: A donor's plate count was three for CD4 naive and three for CD4 memory; CD8 naive had two and CD8 memory one. Study-wide findings and caveats: Estimated clonotype richness was generally higher in naive than memory subsets.

Genomic DNA of each subset was evenly split across several immunoSEQ plates. Profiling relied on immunoSEQ multiplex PCR, and the TCRdb table lists in-frame clones only, not all of them. The profile covers hundreds of thousands of clones, with approximately 75% appearing a single time and approximately 1.8% taken by the ten largest. CDR3 length: 15 residues. J was trimmed by 4 bases and V by 4 bases; bases with no gene match: 8. CDR1 and CDR2 (germline): SGHRS, YFSETQ. On this clone: Its antigen is unknown.

This clonotype was sampled from a woman aged 25 to 39 in good health. This chain joins TRBV5-1 and TRBJ2-1; 7 nucleotides align to TRBD2. Sample: memory CD4+ T cells sorted from blood. The subset was: CD45RA-negative fraction. The CDR3 is CASSVGLDGYNEQFF. CDR3 nucleotides: TGCGCCAGCAGCGTCGGACTAGACGGGTACAATGAGCAGTTCTTC.